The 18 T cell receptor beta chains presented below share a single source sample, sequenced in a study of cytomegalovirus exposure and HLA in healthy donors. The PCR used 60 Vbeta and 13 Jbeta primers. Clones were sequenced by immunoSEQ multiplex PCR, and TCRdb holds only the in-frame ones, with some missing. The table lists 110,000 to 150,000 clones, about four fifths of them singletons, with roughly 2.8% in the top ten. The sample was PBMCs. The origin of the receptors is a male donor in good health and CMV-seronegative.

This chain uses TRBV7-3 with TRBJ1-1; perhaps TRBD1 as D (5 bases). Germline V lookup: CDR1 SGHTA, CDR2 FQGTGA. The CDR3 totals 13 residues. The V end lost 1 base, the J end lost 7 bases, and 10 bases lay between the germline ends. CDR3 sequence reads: CASSLRGGVEAFF. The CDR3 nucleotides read TGTGCCAGCAGCTTAAGGGGGGGAGTTGAAGCTTTCTTT.

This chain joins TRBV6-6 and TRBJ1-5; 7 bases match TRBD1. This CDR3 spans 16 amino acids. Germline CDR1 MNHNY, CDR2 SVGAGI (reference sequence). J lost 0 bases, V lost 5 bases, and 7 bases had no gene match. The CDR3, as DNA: TGTGCCAGCAGTCTCGGGACAGTTAATAGCAATCAGCCCCAGCATTTT. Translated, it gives CASSLGTVNSNQPQHF.

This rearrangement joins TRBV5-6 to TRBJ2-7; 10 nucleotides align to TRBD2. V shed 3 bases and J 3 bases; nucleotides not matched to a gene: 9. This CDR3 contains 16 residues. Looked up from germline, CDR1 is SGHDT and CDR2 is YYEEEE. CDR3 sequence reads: CASSSILAGSYYEQYF. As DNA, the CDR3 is TGTGCCAGCAGCTCCATACTAGCGGGGTCTTACTACGAGCAGTACTTC.

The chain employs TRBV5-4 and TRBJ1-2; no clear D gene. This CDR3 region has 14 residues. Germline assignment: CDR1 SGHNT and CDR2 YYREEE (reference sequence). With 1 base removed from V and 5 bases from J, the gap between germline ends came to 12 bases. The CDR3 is CASSLIETGYGYTF. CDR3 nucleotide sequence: TGTGCCAGCAGCTTGATCGAGACGGGTTATGGCTACACCTTC.

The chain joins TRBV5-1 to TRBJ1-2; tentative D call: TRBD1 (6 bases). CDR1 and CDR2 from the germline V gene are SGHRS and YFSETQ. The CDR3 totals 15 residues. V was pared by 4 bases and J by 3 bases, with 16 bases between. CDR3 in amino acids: CASSPFGTTDYGYTF. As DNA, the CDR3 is TGCGCCAGCAGCCCCTTCGGGACAACGGACTATGGCTACACCTTC.

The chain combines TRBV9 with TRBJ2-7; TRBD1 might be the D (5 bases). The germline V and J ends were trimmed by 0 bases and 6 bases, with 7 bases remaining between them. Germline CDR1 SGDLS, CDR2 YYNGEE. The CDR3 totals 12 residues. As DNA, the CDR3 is TGTGCCAGCAGCGTAGAAGGGGTCGAGCAGTACTTC. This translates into CASSVEGVEQYF.

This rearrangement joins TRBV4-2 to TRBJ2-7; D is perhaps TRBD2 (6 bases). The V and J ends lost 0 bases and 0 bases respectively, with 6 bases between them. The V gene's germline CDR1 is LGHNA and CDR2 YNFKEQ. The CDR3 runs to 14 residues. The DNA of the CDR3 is TGTGCCAGCAGCCAAGACGGGGGCTCCTACGAGCAGTACTTC. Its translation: CASSQDGGSYEQYF.

Written as DNA, the CDR3 is TGTGCCAGCAGTCCCTACGACAGGGGGGATACTGAAGCTTTCTTT. Translation gives CASSPYDRGDTEAFF. The J gene is TRBJ1-1, the V gene TRBV6-8; the match to TRBD1 covers 9 bases. Germline CDR1 is MNHGY and CDR2 is SAAAGT. Germline trimming cut 5 bases from V and 5 bases from J; bases unmatched to any gene: 9. The CDR3 spans 15 residues.

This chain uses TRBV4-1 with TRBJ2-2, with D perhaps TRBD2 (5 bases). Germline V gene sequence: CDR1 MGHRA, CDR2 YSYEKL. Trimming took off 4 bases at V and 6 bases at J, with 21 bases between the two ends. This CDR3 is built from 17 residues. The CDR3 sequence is CASSPSADFYGAGELFF. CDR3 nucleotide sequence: TGCGCCAGCAGCCCATCGGCGGACTTCTACGGGGCCGGGGAGCTGTTTTTT.

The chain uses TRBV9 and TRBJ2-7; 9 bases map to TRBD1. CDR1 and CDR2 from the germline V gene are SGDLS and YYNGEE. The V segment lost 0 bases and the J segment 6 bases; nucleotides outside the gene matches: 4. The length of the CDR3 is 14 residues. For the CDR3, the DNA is TGTGCCAGCAGCGTAGATACAGGGGGCTGCGAGCAGTACTTC. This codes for CASSVDTGGCEQYF.

DNA of the CDR3: TGTGCCAGCAGCGACAGGGGGCGAGGACGGCAAGAGACCCAGTACTTC. The encoded protein is CASSDRGRGRQETQYF. This chain joins TRBV27 and TRBJ2-5, with 10 bases matching TRBD1. The germline gives CDR1 MNHEY, CDR2 SMNVEV (reference sequence). This CDR3 has 16 amino acids. The V segment lost 6 bases and the J segment 2 bases; nucleotides outside the gene matches: 9.

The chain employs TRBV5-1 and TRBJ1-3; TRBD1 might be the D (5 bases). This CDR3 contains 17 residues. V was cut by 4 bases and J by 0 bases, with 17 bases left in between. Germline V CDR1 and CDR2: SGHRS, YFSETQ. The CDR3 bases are TGCGCCAGCAGCCCCTTGGGGGGGAGCTACTCTGGAAACACCATATATTTT. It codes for CASSPLGGSYSGNTIYF.

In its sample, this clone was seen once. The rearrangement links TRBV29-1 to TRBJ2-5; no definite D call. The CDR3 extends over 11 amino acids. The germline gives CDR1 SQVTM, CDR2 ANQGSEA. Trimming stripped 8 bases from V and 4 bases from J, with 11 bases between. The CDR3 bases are TGCAGCCTCGCCGGGTTAGAGACCCAGTACTTC. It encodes CSLAGLETQYF.

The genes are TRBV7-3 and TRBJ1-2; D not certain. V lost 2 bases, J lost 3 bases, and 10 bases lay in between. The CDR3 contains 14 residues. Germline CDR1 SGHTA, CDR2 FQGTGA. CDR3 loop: CASSLDGSHYGYTF. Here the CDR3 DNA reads TGTGCCAGCAGCTTAGATGGCAGTCACTATGGCTACACCTTC.

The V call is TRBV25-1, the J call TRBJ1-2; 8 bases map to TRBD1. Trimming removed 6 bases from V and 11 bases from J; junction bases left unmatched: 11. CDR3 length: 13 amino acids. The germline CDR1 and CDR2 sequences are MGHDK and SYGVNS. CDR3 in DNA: TGTGCCAGCAGGGGACAGGCCCGTTTCGGGTACACCTTC. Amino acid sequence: CASRGQARFGYTF.

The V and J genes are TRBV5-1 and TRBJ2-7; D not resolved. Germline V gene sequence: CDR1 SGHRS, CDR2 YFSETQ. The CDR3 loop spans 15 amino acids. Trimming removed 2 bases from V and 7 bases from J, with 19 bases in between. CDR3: CASSFTPEVIGEQYF. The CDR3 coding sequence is TGCGCCAGCAGCTTTACGCCAGAGGTGATAGGAGAGCAGTACTTC.

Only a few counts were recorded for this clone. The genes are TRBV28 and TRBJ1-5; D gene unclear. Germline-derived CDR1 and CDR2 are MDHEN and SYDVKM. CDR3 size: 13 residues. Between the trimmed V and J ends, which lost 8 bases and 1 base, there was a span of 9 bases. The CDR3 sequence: CASSDLSNQPQHF. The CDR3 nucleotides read TGTGCCAGCTCGGACTTAAGCAATCAGCCCCAGCATTTT.

The CDR3 DNA follows: TGTGCTAGTGGTTTGACGGGACTAGCGGGAGAGAACACCGGGGAGCTGTTTTTT. Translation gives CASGLTGLAGENTGELFF. The chain has TRBV12-5 and TRBJ2-2, with 14 bases that match TRBD2. Germline V gene lookup returns CDR1 LGHNT and CDR2 FRNRAP. The CDR3 contains 18 residues. The junction had 3 bases not matched to a gene; V was cut back by 2 bases and J by 1 base.